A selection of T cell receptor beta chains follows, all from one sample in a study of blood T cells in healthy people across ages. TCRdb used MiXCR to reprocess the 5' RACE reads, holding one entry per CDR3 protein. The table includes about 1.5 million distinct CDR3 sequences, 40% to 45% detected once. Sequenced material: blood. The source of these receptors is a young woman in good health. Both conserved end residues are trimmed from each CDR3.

ASSSSTTSDEQF TRBJ2-1 TRBV11-2
ASSQDPGGLYEQY TRBJ2-7 TRBV4-3
ASSPRGESNEQF TRBJ2-1 TRBV12-3/TRBV12-4
ASSYSPDYNEQF TRBJ2-1 TRBV6-2/TRBV6-3
ASSFRPGELF TRBJ2-2 TRBV7-9
ATTGGPSYEQY TRBJ2-7 TRBV27
ASSLLAGVGYNEQF TRBJ2-1 TRBV13
ASSHVRGPVYGYT TRBJ1-2 TRBV4-1
SVRSSVSTDTQY TRBJ2-3 TRBV29-1
SARVANEKLF TRBJ1-4 TRBV20-1
ASSEEMGASGANVLT TRBJ2-6 TRBV2
SQQEWADTEQF TRBJ2-1 TRBV29-1
ASSFYVSSGNTIY TRBJ1-3 TRBV28
ASSQGGRPDTQY TRBJ2-3 TRBV4-3
ASSLGGLAGDQETQY TRBJ2-5 TRBV7-7
SVEERNYGYT TRBJ1-2 TRBV29-1
ATSRDAGTASYEQY TRBJ2-7 TRBV15
SARVGGGQGAHYGYT TRBJ1-2 TRBV20-1
ASRTDRAWGNQPQH TRBJ1-5 TRBV12-3/TRBV12-4
ASSRTSGNLYEQY TRBJ2-7 TRBV6-6
AGSRDPGPYEQY - TRBV6-5
ATEGMDTQY TRBJ2-3 TRBV10-3
ASSYSGGKTNGYT TRBJ1-2 TRBV6-5
ASSFRRGRHDTQY TRBJ2-3 TRBV12-3/TRBV12-4
ASTPDRLAGLYGQY TRBJ2-7 TRBV12-3/TRBV12-4
ASRSPGTTYEQY TRBJ2-7 TRBV27
ASIDLGSSYEQY TRBJ2-7 TRBV27
ASSRPPLGGVIGYTQY TRBJ2-3 TRBV4-1
ASSLDGGGDTQY TRBJ2-3 TRBV11-2
ASSPSWQASSYEQY TRBJ2-7 TRBV6-5
ASSRTSGRYTQY TRBJ2-3 TRBV12-3/TRBV12-4
ASSSGGTTGELF TRBJ2-2 TRBV6-2/TRBV6-3
ASRRTSGGALASDTQY TRBJ2-3 TRBV25-1
ASSLRSGRNEQY TRBJ2-7 TRBV5-1
SAQDFVQGEAF TRBJ1-1 TRBV20-1
ASSRGTVGYEQY - TRBV27
ASSSLGGALNEQF TRBJ2-1 TRBV28
ASSQRTAVYANYGYT TRBJ1-2 TRBV7-2
SARDAGLSYGYT TRBJ1-2 TRBV20-1
SALSQGAVYNEQF TRBJ2-1 TRBV20-1
ASSLVGGRYPSRGYT TRBJ1-2 TRBV11-2
ASRDWAYNEQF TRBJ2-1 TRBV6-2/TRBV6-3
ASSPSPFSRGSYNEQF TRBJ2-1 TRBV3-1
ASSQVQGAFTDTQY TRBJ2-3 TRBV4-1
SAVLQGYGYT TRBJ1-2 TRBV20-1
SVEGTLTGDEQF TRBJ2-1 TRBV29-1